Included here is one T cell receptor (beta chain) sequence, with context. Several immunoSEQ 96-well plates shared each subset's DNA, each plate a replicate. TCRdb's copy holds only in-frame clones and misses some; the assay was immunoSEQ multiplex PCR. The table has approximately 840,000 clones, about 97% seen once; the top ten hold less than 0.3%. These data belong to a study of shared clonotypes between healthy human individuals. Looking at the study overall: Per donor, CD8 memory used one plate, CD8 naive used two, CD4 memory used three and CD4 naive used three.

CD45RO-negative cells were positively selected for CCR7, leaving out terminally differentiated effector memory CD45RA+ cells. Trimming removed 0 bases from V and 4 bases from J, with 10 bases in between. From germline, CDR1 is SGHRS and CDR2 YFSETQ. CDR3 length equals 15 residues. This chain links TRBV5-1 with TRBJ1-4, with D perhaps TRBD1 (6 bases). The TCR was taken from a man in his thirties or forties in good health. The specimen sequenced was naive CD8+ T cells sorted from blood. The CDR3 DNA sequence: TGCGCCAGCAGCTTGGCTGGACAGCATAATGAAAAACTGTTTTTT. Residues: CASSLAGQHNEKLFF. The full variable domain, in which reference TRBV5-1 and TRBJ1-4 provide the parts outside the CDR3, is KAGVTQTPRYLIKTRGQQVTLSCSPISGHRSVSWYQQTPGQGLQFLFEYFSETQRNKGNFPGRFSGRQFSNSRSEMNVSTLELGDSALYLCASSLAGQHNEKLFFGSGTQLSVL.